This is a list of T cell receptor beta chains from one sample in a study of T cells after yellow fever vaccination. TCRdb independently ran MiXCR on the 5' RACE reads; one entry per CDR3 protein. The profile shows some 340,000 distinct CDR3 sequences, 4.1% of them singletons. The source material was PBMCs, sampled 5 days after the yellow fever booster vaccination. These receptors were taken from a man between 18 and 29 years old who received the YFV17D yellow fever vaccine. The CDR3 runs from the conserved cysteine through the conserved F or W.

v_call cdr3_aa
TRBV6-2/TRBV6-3 CASSDTGFGPAF
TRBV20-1 CSASKGRGYEQYF
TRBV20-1 CSARDPAGAQPQHF
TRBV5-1 CASSITSGGNEQFF
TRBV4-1 CASSQGRGGFYEQFF
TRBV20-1 CSARVGVVPLHF
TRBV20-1 CSASRDLSTEAFF
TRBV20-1 CSARTLYEQYF
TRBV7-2 CASSYRLAGNTDTQYF
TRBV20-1 CSAPPDSTDTQYF
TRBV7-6 CASSLVVENTGELFF
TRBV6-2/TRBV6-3 CASSPGGSGANVLTF